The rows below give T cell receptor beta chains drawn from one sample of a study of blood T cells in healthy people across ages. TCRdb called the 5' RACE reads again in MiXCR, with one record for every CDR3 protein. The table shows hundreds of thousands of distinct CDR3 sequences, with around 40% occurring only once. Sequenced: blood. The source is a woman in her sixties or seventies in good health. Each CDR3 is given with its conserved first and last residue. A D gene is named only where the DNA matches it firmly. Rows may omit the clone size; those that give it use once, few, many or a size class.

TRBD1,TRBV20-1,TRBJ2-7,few,CSAQPPTGTVPYEQYF,TGCAGTGCTCAACCCCCGACCGGGACAGTCCCCTACGAGCAGTACTTC
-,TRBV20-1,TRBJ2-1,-,CSARAGGAPHNRFF,TGCAGTGCTAGAGCAGGGGGGGCCCCCCACAATCGGTTCTTC
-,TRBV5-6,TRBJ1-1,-,CASSFDSANTEAFF,TGTGCCAGCAGCTTTGACAGCGCCAACACTGAAGCTTTCTTT
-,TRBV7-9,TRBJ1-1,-,CASSYGNGLNAEAFF,TGTGCCAGCAGCTATGGCAACGGGCTGAACGCTGAAGCTTTCTTT
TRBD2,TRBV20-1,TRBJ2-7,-,CSASSWGLVLNEQYF,TGCAGTGCTAGTTCATGGGGACTAGTTTTAAATGAGCAGTACTTC
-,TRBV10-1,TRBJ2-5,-,CASSEYRGQRETQYF,TGCGCCAGCAGTGAATATCGGGGCCAGAGGGAGACCCAGTACTTC
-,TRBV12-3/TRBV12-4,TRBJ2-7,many,CASRQNSREQYF,TGTGCCAGCAGGCAGAACAGTAGGGAGCAGTACTTC
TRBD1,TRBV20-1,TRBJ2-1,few,CSARATTRTGSYNEQFF,TGCAGTGCTAGAGCCACCACCCGGACAGGCTCCTACAATGAGCAGTTCTTC
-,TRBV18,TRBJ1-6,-,CASQLGQGDSPPHF,TGTGCCAGCCAATTGGGCCAGGGAGATTCACCCCCCCACTTT
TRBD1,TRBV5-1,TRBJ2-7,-,CASSLGQGAVEQYF,TGCGCCAGCAGCTTGGGGCAGGGGGCAGTCGAGCAGTACTTC
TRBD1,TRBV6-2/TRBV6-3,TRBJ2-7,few,CASSGNDRGHEQYF,TGTGCCAGCAGCGGAAACGACAGGGGCCACGAGCAGTACTTC
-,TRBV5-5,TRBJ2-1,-,CASSFLGLLTDEQFF,TGTGCCAGCAGCTTTTTGGGACTCCTTACAGATGAGCAGTTCTTC
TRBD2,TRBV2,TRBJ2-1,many,CASSEQRGVYNEQFF,TGTGCCAGCAGTGAGCAGCGGGGGGTATACAATGAGCAGTTCTTC
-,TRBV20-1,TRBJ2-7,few,CSARDGTELTYEQYF,TGCAGTGCTAGAGATGGTACGGAGTTAACCTACGAGCAGTACTTC
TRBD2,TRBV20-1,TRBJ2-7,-,CSARDWGGRGASYEQYF,TGCAGTGCTAGAGATTGGGGGGGGAGGGGTGCGTCGTACGAGCAGTACTTC
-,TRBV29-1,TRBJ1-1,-,CSFYGITNTEAFF,TGCAGCTTTTATGGGATAACGAACACTGAAGCTTTCTTT
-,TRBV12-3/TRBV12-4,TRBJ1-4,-,CASSLGGGDGRKLFF,TGTGCCAGCAGTTTAGGAGGAGGGGATGGCCGAAAACTGTTTTTT
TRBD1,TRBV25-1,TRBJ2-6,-,CASSDKDRGHSGANVLTF,TGTGCCAGCAGTGATAAAGACAGGGGGCATTCTGGGGCCAACGTCCTGACTTTC
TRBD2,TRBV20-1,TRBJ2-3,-,CSAKSGTSSTDTQYF,TGCAGTGCTAAGTCTGGGACTAGTAGCACAGATACGCAGTATTTT
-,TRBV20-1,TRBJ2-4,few,CSASPQGGNIQYF,TGCAGTGCTAGCCCCCAGGGTGGGAACATTCAGTACTTC
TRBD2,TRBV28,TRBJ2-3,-,CASRVAGGQSTDTQYF,TGTGCCAGCAGGGTAGCGGGAGGACAAAGCACAGATACGCAGTATTTT
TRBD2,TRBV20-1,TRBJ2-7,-,CSARDLIAGLAGYEQYF,TGCAGTGCTAGAGATTTAATCGCGGGACTAGCGGGATATGAGCAGTACTTC
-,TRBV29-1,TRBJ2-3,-,CSVVRGAFADTQYF,TGCAGCGTTGTCAGGGGCGCGTTTGCAGATACGCAGTATTTT
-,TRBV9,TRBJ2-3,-,CASSGATGLAGAKDTQYF,TGTGCCAGCAGCGGCGCAACGGGACTGGCGGGGGCCAAAGATACGCAGTATTTT
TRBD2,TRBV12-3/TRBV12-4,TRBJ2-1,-,CASSPRTSGNQNEQFF,TGTGCCAGCAGTCCACGGACTAGCGGGAACCAAAATGAGCAGTTCTTC
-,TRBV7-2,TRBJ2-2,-,CASNPWWGNTGELFF,TGTGCCAGCAACCCCTGGTGGGGTAACACCGGGGAGCTGTTTTTT
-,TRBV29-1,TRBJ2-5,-,CSVEDPSKEEETQYF,TGCAGCGTTGAAGATCCCAGTAAGGAGGAAGAGACCCAGTACTTC
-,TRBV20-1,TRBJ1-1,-,CSANRGDSEAFF,TGCAGTGCTAATCGCGGGGATTCGGAAGCTTTCTTT
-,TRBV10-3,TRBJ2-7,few,CAISPASALNYEQYF,TGTGCCATCAGCCCCGCATCGGCTCTTAACTACGAGCAGTACTTC
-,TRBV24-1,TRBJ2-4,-,CATSDQGRDIQYF,TGTGCCACCAGTGATCAGGGACGGGACATTCAGTACTTC
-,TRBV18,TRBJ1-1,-,CASSPMDNTEAFF,TGTGCCAGCTCACCAATGGACAACACTGAAGCTTTCTTT
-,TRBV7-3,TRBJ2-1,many,CASSPEGVEQFF,TGTGCCAGCAGCCCGGAGGGGGTTGAGCAGTTCTTC
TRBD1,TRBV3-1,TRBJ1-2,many,CASSQGRDSHGYTF,TGTGCCAGCAGCCAAGGAAGGGACAGCCATGGCTACACCTTC
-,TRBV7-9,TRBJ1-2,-,CASSSTSFFYGYTF,TGTGCCAGCAGCTCTACTAGTTTCTTCTATGGCTACACCTTC
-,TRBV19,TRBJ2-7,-,CAILRDGSYEQYF,TGTGCCATCCTCCGGGACGGCTCCTACGAGCAGTACTTC
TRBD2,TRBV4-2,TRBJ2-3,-,CASSLPPGLAGGGGTDTQYF,TGTGCCAGCAGCCTACCCCCTGGACTAGCGGGGGGTGGAGGCACAGATACGCAGTATTTT
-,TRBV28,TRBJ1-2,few,CASRNTGQFYGYTF,TGTGCCAGCAGGAATACAGGGCAATTCTATGGCTACACCTTC
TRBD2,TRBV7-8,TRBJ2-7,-,CASRRRTGGGSYNEQYF,TGTGCCAGCAGGAGGAGGACGGGAGGAGGTTCCTACAATGAGCAGTACTTC
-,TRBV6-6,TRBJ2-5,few,CASSYTGAGQETQYF,TGTGCCAGCAGTTACACGGGGGCGGGCCAAGAGACCCAGTACTTC
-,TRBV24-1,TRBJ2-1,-,CATSDSGQPYNEQFF,TGTGCCACCAGTGATTCGGGGCAGCCCTACAATGAGCAGTTCTTC
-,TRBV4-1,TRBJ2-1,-,CASSQDLRTAYEQFF,TGCGCCAGCAGCCAAGATCTTAGGACAGCCTACGAGCAGTTCTTC
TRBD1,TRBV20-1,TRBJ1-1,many,CSAKTGTGVLGAFF,TGCAGTGCTAAAACCGGGACAGGGGTTTTGGGAGCTTTCTTT
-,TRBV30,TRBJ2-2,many,CACFEENTGELFF,TGTGCCTGTTTTGAGGAGAACACCGGGGAGCTGTTTTTT
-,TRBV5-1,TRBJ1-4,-,CASSLQGQWDEKLFF,TGCGCCAGCAGCTTACAGGGACAATGGGATGAAAAACTGTTTTTT
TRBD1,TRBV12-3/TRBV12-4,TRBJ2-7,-,CASQGQGAIYEQYF,TGTGCCAGCCAAGGACAGGGGGCTATCTACGAGCAGTACTTC
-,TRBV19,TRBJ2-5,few,CASSVGRTVETQYF,TGTGCCAGTAGTGTCGGACGGACCGTGGAGACCCAGTACTTC
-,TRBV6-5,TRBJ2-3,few,CASSYSSTRSTDTQYF,TGTGCCAGCAGTTACTCGAGCACCCGAAGCACAGATACGCAGTATTTT
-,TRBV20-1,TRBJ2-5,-,CSARLFETQYF,TGCAGTGCGAGACTGTTCGAGACCCAGTACTTC
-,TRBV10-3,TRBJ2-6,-,CAISARETFGANVLTF,TGTGCCATCAGTGCTCGAGAGACCTTTGGGGCCAACGTCCTGACTTTC
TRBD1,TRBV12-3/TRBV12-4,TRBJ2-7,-,CASSRDRVRVYEQYF,TGTGCCAGCAGTCGGGACAGGGTCAGGGTGTACGAGCAGTACTTC
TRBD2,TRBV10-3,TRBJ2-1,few,CAIKPSGGGLISYNEQFF,TGTGCCATCAAACCCAGCGGGGGGGGCCTTATCTCCTACAATGAGCAGTTCTTC
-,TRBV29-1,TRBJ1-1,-,CSVGTGMNTEAFF,TGCAGCGTTGGGACTGGGATGAACACTGAAGCTTTCTTT
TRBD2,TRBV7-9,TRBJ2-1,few,CASSLGQASGGNEQFF,TGTGCCAGCAGCTTAGGGCAGGCTAGCGGGGGAAATGAGCAGTTCTTC
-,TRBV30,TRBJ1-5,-,CAWSFRDRIYQPQHF,TGTGCCTGGTCCTTTCGGGACCGAATATATCAGCCCCAGCATTTT
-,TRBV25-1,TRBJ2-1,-,CASSTSGLDHNEQFF,TGTGCCAGCAGTACATCAGGACTGGATCACAATGAGCAGTTCTTC
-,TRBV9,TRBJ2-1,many,CASSVEWGEGNEQFF,TGTGCCAGCAGCGTAGAATGGGGGGAAGGTAATGAGCAGTTCTTC
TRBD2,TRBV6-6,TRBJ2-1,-,CASRLPSGVVNEQFF,TGTGCCAGCAGGCTACCTAGCGGGGTAGTCAATGAGCAGTTCTTC
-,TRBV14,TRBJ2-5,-,CASSQAFGHNEQYF,TGTGCCAGCAGCCAAGCCTTTGGGCACAATGAGCAGTACTTC
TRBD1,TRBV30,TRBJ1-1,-,CAWNRDSLNTEAFF,TGTGCCTGGAACAGGGACAGCCTAAACACTGAAGCTTTCTTT